In its sample, the clone carrying this T cell receptor beta chain was seen a few times. Its antigen is not known. This entry belongs to a study of beta chain features in type 1 diabetes. Study-wide points: Compared with healthy donors, patients appeared to share more similar naive, central memory and regulatory TCRB repertoires. Moderate but significant shortening of TCRB CDR3s was recorded in all four CD4+ subsets from Type 1 diabetes patients.

Expressed TCRB transcripts were sequenced after all isolated RNA was converted to cDNA. Clones were sequenced by immunoSEQ multiplex PCR, and TCRdb holds only the in-frame ones, with some missing. The repertoire holds 400,000 to 500,000 clones, with about 14% as singletons. The single heparinised draw taken from each donor contained approximately 120 mL of blood on average. CD4+ cells of the naive, central memory, regulatory and stem cell-like memory types were sorted via CD45RO/CCR7/CD25/CD127/CD95/CD27. The CDR3 consists of 14 residues. Germline V gives CDR1 KGHSH, CDR2 LQKENI. V gave up 5 bases and J gave up 4 bases, with 13 bases separating them.

The V call is TRBV18, the J call TRBJ2-3; maybe TRBD2 (6 bases). This receptor was taken from a young man in good health. The sequencing sample was made of naive CD4+ T cells from blood. CDR3 sequence: CASSSRQRADTQYF. In nucleotides, the CDR3 is TGTGCCAGCTCATCGCGGCAGCGGGCAGATACGCAGTATTTT.